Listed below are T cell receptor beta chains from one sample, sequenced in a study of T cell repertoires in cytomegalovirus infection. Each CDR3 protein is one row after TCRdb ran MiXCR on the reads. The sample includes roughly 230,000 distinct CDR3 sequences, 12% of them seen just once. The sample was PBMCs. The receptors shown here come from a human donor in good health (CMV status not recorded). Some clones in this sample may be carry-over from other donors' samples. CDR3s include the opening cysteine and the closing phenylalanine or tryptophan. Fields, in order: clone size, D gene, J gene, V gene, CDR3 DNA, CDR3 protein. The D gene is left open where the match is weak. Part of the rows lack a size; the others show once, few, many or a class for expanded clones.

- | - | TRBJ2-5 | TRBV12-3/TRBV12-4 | TGTGCCAGCAGTTTAGTACGTGGGGGTACCCCAGAGACCCAGTACTTC | CASSLVRGGTPETQYF
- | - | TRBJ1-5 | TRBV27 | TGTGCCAGCGGGGGTAAGGGAGATCAGCCCCAGCATTTT | CASGGKGDQPQHF
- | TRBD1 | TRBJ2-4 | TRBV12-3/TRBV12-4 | TGTGCCAGCAGTTTTCGGCAGGGGGCTGTTAACATTCAGTACTTC | CASSFRQGAVNIQYF
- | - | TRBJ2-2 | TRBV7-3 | TGTGCCAGCAGCCCGCACGGGACTCGAGACACCTCGAACACCGGGGAGCTGTTTTTT | CASSPHGTRDTSNTGELFF
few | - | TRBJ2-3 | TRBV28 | TGTGCCACTAGGGCGGAAGGGAATACGCAGTATTTT | CATRAEGNTQYF
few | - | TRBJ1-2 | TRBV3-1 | TGTGCCAGCAGCCCATATCGGGACATTAACTATGGCTACACCTTC | CASSPYRDINYGYTF
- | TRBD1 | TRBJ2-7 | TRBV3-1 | TGTGCCAGCAGCCCGGGGACAGGGTTTGGGTACGAGCAGTACTTC | CASSPGTGFGYEQYF
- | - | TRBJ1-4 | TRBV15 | TGTGCCACCAGCCTTACAGCGGGTAATGAAAAACTGTTTTTT | CATSLTAGNEKLFF
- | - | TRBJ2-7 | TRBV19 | TGTGCCAGTAGTGAAGGTTCCTACGAGCAGTACTTC | CASSEGSYEQYF
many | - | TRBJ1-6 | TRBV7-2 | TGTGCCAGCAGCTTACGGCAGGGTCCCTATTCACCCCTCCACTTT | CASSLRQGPYSPLHF
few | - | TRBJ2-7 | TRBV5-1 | TGCGCCAGCAGCTTGGCCGGTAAGGAGGCCGGCGAGCAGTACTTC | CASSLAGKEAGEQYF
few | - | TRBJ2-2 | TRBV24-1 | TGTGCCACCAGTGATTTCGGGACTCAGAACACCGGGGAGCTGTTTTTT | CATSDFGTQNTGELFF
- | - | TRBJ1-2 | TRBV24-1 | TGTGCCACCAGTGAGACGGGTCGATACTATGGCTACACCTTC | CATSETGRYYGYTF
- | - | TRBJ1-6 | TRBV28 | TGTGCCAGCAGCGCGGGTCCGGGGGGTTCACCCCTCCACTTT | CASSAGPGGSPLHF
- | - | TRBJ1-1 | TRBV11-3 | TGTGCCAGCAGCACGGGCCTAGGGGCTTTCTTT | CASSTGLGAFF
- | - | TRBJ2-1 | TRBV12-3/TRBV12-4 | TGTGCCAGCAGCCTCTGGGCGGGGAATGAGCAGTTCTTC | CASSLWAGNEQFF
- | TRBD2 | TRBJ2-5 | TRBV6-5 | TGTGCCAGCAGTTACGGTCTAGCGGGGGCGGGGGGAGAGACCCAGTACTTC | CASSYGLAGAGGETQYF
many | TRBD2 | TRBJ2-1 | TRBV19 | TGTGCCAGTAGTATAGACAGACTAGCGGGAGGGGACAATGAGCAGTTCTTC | CASSIDRLAGGDNEQFF
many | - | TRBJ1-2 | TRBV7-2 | TGTGCCAGCAGCTTGACAGCTAACTATGGCTACACCTTC | CASSLTANYGYTF
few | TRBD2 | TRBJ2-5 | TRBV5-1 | TGCGCCAGCAGCTTGGGACTGATGACTAGCGGAGTCAAAGAGACCCAGTACTTC | CASSLGLMTSGVKETQYF
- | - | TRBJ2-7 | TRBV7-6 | TGTGCCAGCAGCTTAGCACAGGGAACTTACGAGCAGTACTTC | CASSLAQGTYEQYF
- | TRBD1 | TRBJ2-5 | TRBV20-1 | TGCAGTGCTAGCCCGGACAGGGGGCTGATGGAGACCCAGTACTTC | CSASPDRGLMETQYF
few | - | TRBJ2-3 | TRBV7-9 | TGTGCCAGCAGCCCCCTGATCGCGGGGCGCACAGATACGCAGTATTTT | CASSPLIAGRTDTQYF
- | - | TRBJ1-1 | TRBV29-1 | TGCAGCGCCCATCTAAGCACTGAAGCTTTCTTT | CSAHLSTEAFF
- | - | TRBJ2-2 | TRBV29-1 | TGCAGCGCCCCGGGAGAAGGAGACACCGGGGAGCTGTTTTTT | CSAPGEGDTGELFF
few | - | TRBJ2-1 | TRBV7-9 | TGTGCCAGCAGCTTAGGCGCGGGACTTGGGGTCAATGAGCAGTTCTTC | CASSLGAGLGVNEQFF
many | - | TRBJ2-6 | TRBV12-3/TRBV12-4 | TGTGCCAGCAGCCGGACCCTGTCTGGGGCCAACGTCCTGACTTTC | CASSRTLSGANVLTF
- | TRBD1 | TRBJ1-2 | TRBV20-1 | TGCAGTGCTAGAGTTAATGGGGCAGGGGGCAACTATGGCTACACCTTC | CSARVNGAGGNYGYTF
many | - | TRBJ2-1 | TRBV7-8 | TGTGCCAGCAGCTTGGGACGGGCACTCAATGAGCAGTTCTTC | CASSLGRALNEQFF
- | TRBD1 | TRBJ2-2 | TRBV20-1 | TGCAGTGCCTTGGGGGACAGGGTAGTCCCCGGGGAGCTGTTTTTT | CSALGDRVVPGELFF
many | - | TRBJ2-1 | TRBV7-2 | TGTGCCAGCAGCTTATCCACGGGGGCCTACAATGAGCAGTTCTTC | CASSLSTGAYNEQFF
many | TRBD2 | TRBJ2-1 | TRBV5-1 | TGCGCCAGCAGCTCAACTAGCGGAAACTCCTACAATGAGCAGTTCTTC | CASSSTSGNSYNEQFF
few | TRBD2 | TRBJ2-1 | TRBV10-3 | TGTGCCATCAGTGAGACTAGCGGGAGGGGAACGGGTGAGCAGTTCTTC | CAISETSGRGTGEQFF
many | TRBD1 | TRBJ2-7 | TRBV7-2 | TGTGCCAGCAGCCCTGACAGGGGGTACTACGAGCAGTACTTC | CASSPDRGYYEQYF
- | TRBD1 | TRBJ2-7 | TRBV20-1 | TGCAGTGCTTCTCCGGGACAGTTTTCCTACGAGCAGTACTTC | CSASPGQFSYEQYF
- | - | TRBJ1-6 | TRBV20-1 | TGCAGTGCTCGGACGGGGAGGGATAATTCACCCCTCCACTTT | CSARTGRDNSPLHF
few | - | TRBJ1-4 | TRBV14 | TGTGCCAGCAGCCCGGTCGGAGGAGGAGAAAAACTGTTTTTT | CASSPVGGGEKLFF
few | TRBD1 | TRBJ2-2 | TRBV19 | TGTGCCAGTAGTAAGGGGGACAGTCCGAACACCGGGGAGCTGTTTTTT | CASSKGDSPNTGELFF
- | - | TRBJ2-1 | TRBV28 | TGTGCCAGCAGTTTAGCGGTTGAGCAGTTCTTC | CASSLAVEQFF
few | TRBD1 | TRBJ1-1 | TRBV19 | TGTGCCAGTAGCGGACAGGGGACAACAAACACTGAAGCTTTCTTT | CASSGQGTTNTEAFF
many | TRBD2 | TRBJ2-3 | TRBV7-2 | TGTGCCAGCATCAATTGGGCGGGAGTTGGCCTACAGTATTTT | CASINWAGVGLQYF
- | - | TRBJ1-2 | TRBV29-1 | TGCAGCGTTGGATTACCGGGACGGAATGGCTACACCTTC | CSVGLPGRNGYTF
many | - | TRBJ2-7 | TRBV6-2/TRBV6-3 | TGTGCCAGCAGTTATACGTCCTACGAGCAGTACTTC | CASSYTSYEQYF
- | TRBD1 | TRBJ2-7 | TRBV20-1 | TGCAGTGCTCAAGACAGGGGGCAGGGCGAGCAGTACTTC | CSAQDRGQGEQYF
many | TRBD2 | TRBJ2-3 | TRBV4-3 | TGCGCCAGCAGCCAAGATCCCCAGCGGGGGGGACCGGAAGATACGCAGTATTTT | CASSQDPQRGGPEDTQYF
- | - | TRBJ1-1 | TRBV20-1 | TGCAGTGCTAGAGGGCCTAGGTTTGAAGCTTTCTTT | CSARGPRFEAFF
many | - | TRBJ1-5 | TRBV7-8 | TGTGCCAGCAGCCCTCAGGGACAGCCCCAGCATTTT | CASSPQGQPQHF
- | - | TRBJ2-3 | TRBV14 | TGTGCCAGCAGCCAACCGGGCCGCAGCGCAGATACGCAGTATTTT | CASSQPGRSADTQYF
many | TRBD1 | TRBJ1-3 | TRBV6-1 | TGTGCCAGCAGCCCTAGGGACAGGAACACCATATATTTT | CASSPRDRNTIYF
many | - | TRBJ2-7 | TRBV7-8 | TGTGCCAGCAGCTTAGCGCGTTTGGGAAACGAGCAGTACTTC | CASSLARLGNEQYF
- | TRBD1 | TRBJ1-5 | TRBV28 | TGTGCCAGCAGTTTTCGACAGGGGGCTTTTCGGCCCCAGCATTTT | CASSFRQGAFRPQHF
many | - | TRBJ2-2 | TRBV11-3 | TGTGCCAGCAGCTTGGGAGGGGGCCTGAACACCGGGGAGCTGTTTTTT | CASSLGGGLNTGELFF
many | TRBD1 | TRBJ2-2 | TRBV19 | TGTGCCAGTAGTCCGAGGGGGACAGGGAAGACCGGGGAGCTGTTTTTT | CASSPRGTGKTGELFF